This TCR beta chain derives from a study of cytomegalovirus exposure and HLA in healthy donors. Primers: 60 Vbeta forward and 13 Jbeta reverse. This table comes from immunoSEQ multiplex PCR, and its TCRdb copy is limited to in-frame clones, with some not included. Seen here are about 120,000 clones, over 70% observed once, and the top ten hold approximately 4%. The CDR3 length is 16 residues. J was trimmed by 7 bases and V by 4 bases; bases with no gene match: 9. Germline V gene sequence: CDR1 SNHLY, CDR2 FYNNEI. The chain joins TRBV2 to TRBJ2-1; TRBD2 agrees at 11 bases. The sequence derives from a man aged 18-30 years in good health and CMV-seropositive. The material sequenced was PBMCs. The CDR3 loop is CASSGYSGGAANEQFF. CDR3 nucleotide sequence: TGTGCCAGCAGTGGATATAGCGGGGGGGCGGCGAATGAGCAGTTCTTC.